Presented here are 29 T cell receptor beta chains from one specimen sequenced in a study of CD8 T cell repertoires and HIV-1 epitope variants (TCRdb year 2020). The library was built by means of the immunoSEQ multiplex PCR assay. Here the immuneACCESS table is served through TCRdb, limited to in-frame sequences with V and J called. Missing clones are a known gap in these copies; in checked studies unresolved V genes cover under half, and the rest lacks a known reason. Counted in this sample were under 6,500 clones; roughly two thirds of them appeared once. The ten biggest clones cover more than 35% of the sample. No antigen is known for these receptors. The sample taken for sequencing was cultured CD8+ T cells derived from PBMCs. These receptors were collected from a male donor with HIV.

This clone was recorded only once. This sequence joins TRBV7-2 and TRBJ2-3; maybe TRBD2 (6 bases). Germline V lookup: CDR1 SGHTA, CDR2 FQGNSA. V was trimmed by 2 bases and J by 3 bases, leaving 18 bases between them. The CDR3 is 17 amino acids. CDR3 protein: CASSLSGNGGRTDTQYF. CDR3 in DNA: TGTGCCAGCAGCTTATCCGGTAACGGGGGACGAACAGATACGCAGTATTTT.

This clone was counted only a few times. V is TRBV27 and J is TRBJ1-4; TRBD1 might be the D (5 bases). V was trimmed by 5 bases and J by 3 bases, leaving 16 bases between them. CDR3 length: 16 amino acids. Germline lookup yields CDR1 MNHEY and CDR2 SMNVEV (reference sequence). The CDR3 DNA is TGTGCCAGCAGTCCCCTAGCGGCAGGGTCTAATGAAAAACTGTTTTTT. This translates into CASSPLAAGSNEKLFF.

V is TRBV28 and J is TRBJ1-5; D ambiguous. Trimming took off 5 bases at V and 0 bases at J, with 8 bases between the two ends. Germline V gene sequence: CDR1 MDHEN, CDR2 SYDVKM. The CDR3 extends over 14 amino acids. Here the CDR3 DNA reads TGTGCCAGCAGTCCCTCGAGTAGCAATCAGCCCCAGCATTTT. Translation: CASSPSSSNQPQHF.

There are a few counts of this clone. The rearrangement links TRBV5-4 to TRBJ2-1, with 7 bases fitting TRBD2. Trimming at V came to 5 bases and at J to 4 bases, leaving 9 bases not matched to a gene. There are 15 residues in the CDR3. Germline V gene sequence: CDR1 SGHNT, CDR2 YYREEE (reference sequence). CDR3 in amino acids: CASSDASGLYNEQFF. The CDR3 DNA sequence: TGTGCCAGCAGTGATGCTAGCGGCCTGTACAATGAGCAGTTCTTC.

This clone was counted a few times. This chain joins TRBV7-8 and TRBJ2-7; 8 bases line up with TRBD1. CDR3 length: 15 amino acids. Trimming took 5 bases from V and 3 from J; bases not matched to a gene: 9. Germline values: CDR1 SGHVS, CDR2 FQNEAQ. In DNA form, the CDR3 reads TGTGCCAGCAGCCCCCCAGGACAGGGTATCTACGAGCAGTACTTC. This translates into CASSPPGQGIYEQYF.

The chain is built from TRBV28 and TRBJ2-7; perhaps TRBD1 as D (6 bases). The germline CDR1 and CDR2 sequences are MDHEN and SYDVKM. This CDR3 is built from 15 residues. Trimming removed 5 bases at V and 2 bases at J, with 16 bases between. This CDR3 reads CASSPRRTAPYEQYF. Written as DNA, the CDR3 is TGTGCCAGCAGTCCAAGACGGACAGCCCCCTACGAGCAGTACTTC.

V and J are TRBV9 and TRBJ1-1, with a possible D match to TRBD1 (5 bases). The CDR3 is 12 residues long. Germline V lookup: CDR1 SGDLS, CDR2 YYNGEE. V was cut by 0 bases and J by 5 bases, with 5 bases left in between. DNA for the CDR3: TGTGCCAGCAGCGTAGAGGGGACTGAAGCTTTCTTT. It encodes CASSVEGTEAFF.

The CDR3 sequence is CASSEVPAGGPGELFF. The CDR3 DNA is TGTGCCAGCAGTGAAGTCCCAGCGGGGGGGCCTGGGGAGCTGTTTTTT. J is TRBJ2-2 and V is TRBV6-1; TRBD2 matches 10 bases. Trimming removed 1 base from V and 8 bases from J; junction bases left unmatched: 7. This CDR3 spans 16 amino acids. From germline, CDR1 is MNHNS and CDR2 SASEGT.

The count of this clone is one. This chain uses TRBV6-6 with TRBJ1-1; no clear D. The CDR3 spans 15 residues. V dropped 5 bases and J dropped 0 bases, with 13 bases sitting between them. In germline, CDR1 is MNHNY, CDR2 SVGAGI (reference sequence). CDR3 protein: CASSLVEGLNTEAFF. The CDR3 DNA is TGTGCCAGCAGTCTAGTAGAGGGCCTGAACACTGAAGCTTTCTTT.

The chain has TRBV19 and TRBJ1-5; 9 bases agree with TRBD1. CDR3 length equals 16 residues. Trimming took 8 bases from V and 0 from J; bases not matched to a gene: 8. Germline CDR1 and CDR2: LNHDA and SQIVND (reference sequence). DNA of the CDR3: TGTGCCAGTGATACAGGGGGCTGGTCTAGCAATCAGCCCCAGCATTTT. It specifies CASDTGGWSSNQPQHF. Based on the CDR3 plus reference TRBV19 and TRBJ1-5, the full variable domain is DGGITQSPKYLFRKEGQNVTLSCEQNLNHDAMYWYRQDPGQGLRLIYYSQIVNDFQKGDIAEGYSVSREKKESFPLTVTSAQKNPTAFYLCASDTGGWSSNQPQHFGDGTRLSIL.

The V gene is TRBV15, the J gene TRBJ2-5, with D possibly called TRBD1 or TRBD2 (5 bases each). The V end lost 5 bases, the J end lost 4 bases, and 17 bases lay between the germline ends. The CDR3 is 15 residues long. The germline V gene encodes CDR1 LNHNV and CDR2 YYDKDF (reference sequence). The CDR3 coding sequence is TGTGCCACCAGCGACGGTGAAGAGGGGATAGAGACCCAGTACTTC. Translated, it gives CATSDGEEGIETQYF.

The CDR3 sequence is CSVEDPRGAPETQYF. Here the CDR3 DNA reads TGCAGCGTTGAAGACCCCAGGGGCGCCCCAGAGACCCAGTACTTC. The chain carries TRBV29-1 and TRBJ2-5, with D possibly TRBD1 on 6 matching bases. From germline, CDR1 is SQVTM and CDR2 ANQGSEA. The CDR3 spans 15 residues. Trimming took off 0 bases at V and 4 bases at J, with 15 bases between the two ends.

This clone was seen once. The V call is TRBV29-1, the J call TRBJ2-7, with a weak D call TRBD2 (5 bases). V lost 3 bases and J lost 0, with 9 bases in between. Per the germline V gene, CDR1 is SQVTM and CDR2 is ANQGSEA. CDR3 length: 13 amino acids. CDR3 DNA: TGCAGCGTTGACTCGGGGAGCTCCTACGAGCAGTACTTC. Its translation: CSVDSGSSYEQYF.

The rearrangement links TRBV5-6 to TRBJ2-7; no firm D call. Trimming took 3 bases from V and 5 from J, leaving 15 bases between them. Germline CDR1 reads SGHDT; CDR2 reads YYEEEE. There are 14 residues in the CDR3. CDR3 amino acids: CASSWGGSPNEQYF. The DNA of the CDR3 is TGTGCCAGCAGCTGGGGTGGGTCTCCCAACGAGCAGTACTTC.

This clone was found a few times. The chain combines TRBV6-5 with TRBJ1-1; D is uncertain. Trimming shortened V by 3 bases and J by 1 base, and 9 bases separated the two germline ends. The germline V gene encodes CDR1 MNHEY and CDR2 SVGAGI. This CDR3 spans 14 amino acids. The CDR3 nucleotides are TGTGCCAGCAGTTATGGCCTCACGAACACTGAAGCTTTCTTT. Amino acid sequence: CASSYGLTNTEAFF.

The rearrangement links TRBV9 to TRBJ2-3, with 8 nucleotides matching TRBD2. Germline lookup yields CDR1 SGDLS and CDR2 YYNGEE. This CDR3 spans 16 amino acids. V shed 3 bases, J shed 3 bases, and the junction held 9 bases outside the gene matches. The CDR3 DNA sequence: TGTGCCAGCAGCGCCTCCGGGACTAGTCAAACAGATACGCAGTATTTT. Its protein product is CASSASGTSQTDTQYF.

The chain is built from TRBV9 and TRBJ2-1, with 8 positions matching TRBD2. J was trimmed by 6 bases and V by 0 bases; bases with no gene match: 2. This CDR3 has 14 residues. Germline V gives CDR1 SGDLS, CDR2 YYNGEE. For the CDR3, the DNA is TGTGCCAGCAGCGTAGGGGGACTAGGCAATGAGCAGTTCTTC. Protein sequence: CASSVGGLGNEQFF.

J is TRBJ2-2 and V is TRBV5-6, with D perhaps matching TRBD2 (6 bases). V lost 2 bases to trimming and J lost 4 bases, with 15 bases between them. The CDR3 contains 16 residues. The germline gives CDR1 SGHDT, CDR2 YYEEEE. The CDR3 coding sequence is TGTGCCAGCAGCTTCGAACCGTGGGAGGCCACCGGGGAGCTGTTTTTT. It is translated as CASSFEPWEATGELFF.

The genes are TRBV9 and TRBJ1-2, with 9 bases identical to TRBD1. Germline V gene data show CDR1 as SGDLS and CDR2 as YYNGEE. There are 17 residues in the CDR3. V lost 3 bases, J lost 1 base, and 10 bases stayed unmatched. The CDR3, as DNA: TGTGCCAGCAGCGCACCGGGACAGGGCACTTTTAACTATGGCTACACCTTC. It specifies CASSAPGQGTFNYGYTF. Full variable domain (rest looked up from reference TRBV9 and TRBJ1-2): DSGVTQTPKHLITATGQRVTLRCSPRSGDLSVYWYQQSLDQGLQFLIQYYNGEERAKGNILERFSAQQFPDLHSELNLSSLELGDSALYFCASSAPGQGTFNYGYTFGSGTRLTVV.

The rearrangement uses TRBV6-5 and TRBJ2-7; 9 bases align to TRBD1. Germline V CDR1 and CDR2: MNHEY, SVGAGI. The ends lost 0 bases at V and 3 bases at J; junction bases unmatched: 3. This CDR3 spans 15 amino acids. The CDR3 DNA reads as TGTGCCAGCAGTTACTCCGACAGGGGGGACTACGAGCAGTACTTC. The encoded protein is CASSYSDRGDYEQYF.

This clone came up once. The DNA of the CDR3 is TGTGCCAGCAGTCGTGAATCAGGGGGCCAAGAGACCCAGTACTTC. Protein product: CASSRESGGQETQYF. The V call is TRBV28, the J call TRBJ2-5; the match to TRBD1 covers 7 bases. The junction had 7 bases not matched to a gene; V was cut back by 5 bases and J by 1 base. In germline, CDR1 is MDHEN, CDR2 SYDVKM. There are 15 residues in the CDR3.

This clone turned up a few times. The chain links TRBV2 to TRBJ2-7; 9 bases fit TRBD1. Germline CDR1 is SNHLY and CDR2 is FYNNEI. V dropped 8 bases and J dropped 3; count of bases not matched to a gene: 8. CDR3 length: 14 residues. The CDR3 loop reads CASEGRTGDYEQYF. In DNA, the CDR3 is TGTGCCAGCGAGGGTCGGACAGGGGACTACGAGCAGTACTTC.

The J gene is TRBJ2-1, the V gene TRBV4-1; a possible D gene is TRBD1 (5 bases). Germline values: CDR1 MGHRA, CDR2 YSYEKL. The length of the CDR3 is 16 residues. V was cut by 0 bases and J by 10 bases, with 19 bases left in between. DNA for the CDR3: TGCGCCAGCAGCCAAGATAGGGGCTTGCGCCTCAGGGAGCAGTTCTTC. Translation: CASSQDRGLRLREQFF.

Turning to this clone: This sample includes further DNA sequences coding for the same CDR3. V is TRBV30 and J is TRBJ2-6, with TRBD1 matching 7 bases. Germline V gene data show CDR1 as GTSNPN and CDR2 as SVGIG (reference sequence). The CDR3 runs 13 residues. The CDR3: CALEGAGANVLTF. The DNA for the CDR3 is TGTGCACTTGAGGGGGCGGGGGCCAACGTCCTGACTTTC.

The chain is built from TRBV28 and TRBJ2-2, with 9 bases lining up with TRBD2. Trimming cost V 9 bases and J 4 bases; bases outside gene matches: 6. CDR3 length: 14 residues. Germline V gene data show CDR1 as MDHEN and CDR2 as SYDVKM. The CDR3 spells CAREREESTGELFF. CDR3 coding DNA: TGTGCCAGAGAGCGGGAGGAGAGCACCGGGGAGCTGTTTTTT.

This clone showed up just a few times. The chain uses TRBV7-2 and TRBJ2-1; 9 nucleotides line up with TRBD2. Germline V lookup: CDR1 SGHTA, CDR2 FQGNSA. This CDR3 spans 16 amino acids. Trimming at V came to 1 base and at J to 3 bases, leaving 4 bases not matched to a gene. The CDR3 loop reads CASSLDGSGSYNEQFF. As DNA, the CDR3 is TGTGCCAGCAGCTTAGATGGTAGCGGGAGCTACAATGAGCAGTTCTTC. The full variable domain, in which reference TRBV7-2 and TRBJ2-1 provide the parts outside the CDR3, is GAGVSQSPSNKVTEKGKDVELRCDPISGHTALYWYRQSLGQGLEFLIYFQGNSAPDKSGLPSDRFSAERTGGSVSTLTIQRTQQEDSAVYLCASSLDGSGSYNEQFFGPGTRLTVL.

V is TRBV15 and J is TRBJ1-2; weak D call: TRBD1 (6 bases). Trimming stripped 1 base from V and 2 bases from J, with 14 bases between. There are 16 residues in the CDR3. The germline V gene has CDR1 LNHNV and CDR2 YYDKDF (reference sequence). The CDR3 sequence is CATSRGARTANYGYTF. Written as DNA, the CDR3 is TGTGCCACCAGCAGAGGGGCCCGGACAGCGAACTATGGCTACACCTTC.

The chain employs TRBV5-1 and TRBJ1-6; TRBD1 might be the D (6 bases). The V gene lost 6 bases and the J gene lost 16 bases, with 23 bases spanning the gap. The CDR3 has 14 amino acids. Germline V gene lookup returns CDR1 SGHRS and CDR2 YFSETQ. The DNA of the CDR3 is TGCGCCAGCACTGAATCCGGGACAAATATTAAGCTCCACTTT. Its translation is CASTESGTNIKLHF. Drawing the rest from reference TRBV5-1 and TRBJ1-6, the complete variable domain is KAGVTQTPRYLIKTRGQQVTLSCSPISGHRSVSWYQQTPGQGLQFLFEYFSETQRNKGNFPGRFSGRQFSNSRSEMNVSTLELGDSALYLCASTESGTNIKLHFGNGTRLTVT.

The V call is TRBV29-1, the J call TRBJ2-7, with 10 bases that match TRBD2. In germline, CDR1 is SQVTM, CDR2 ANQGSEA. V shed 3 bases and J 0 bases; nucleotides not matched to a gene: 2. The CDR3 is 14 residues long. The CDR3 loop reads CSVESSGSSYEQYF. In DNA, the CDR3 is TGCAGCGTTGAGTCTAGCGGGAGCTCCTACGAGCAGTACTTC.